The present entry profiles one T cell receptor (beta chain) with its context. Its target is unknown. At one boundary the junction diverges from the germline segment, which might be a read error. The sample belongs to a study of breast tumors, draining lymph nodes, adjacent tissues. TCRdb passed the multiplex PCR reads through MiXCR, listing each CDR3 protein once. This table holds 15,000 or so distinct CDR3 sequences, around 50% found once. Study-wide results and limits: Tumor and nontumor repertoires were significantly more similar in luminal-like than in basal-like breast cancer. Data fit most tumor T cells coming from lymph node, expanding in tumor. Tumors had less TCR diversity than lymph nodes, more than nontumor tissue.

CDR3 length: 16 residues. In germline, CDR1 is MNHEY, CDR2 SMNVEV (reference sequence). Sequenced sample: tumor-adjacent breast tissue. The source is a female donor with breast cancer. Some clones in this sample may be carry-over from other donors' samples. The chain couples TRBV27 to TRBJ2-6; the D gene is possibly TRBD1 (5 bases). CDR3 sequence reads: CASSLGLSSGANVPTF. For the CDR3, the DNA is TGTGCCAGCAGTTTAGGGCTGAGCTCTGGGGCCAACGTCCCGACTTTC.